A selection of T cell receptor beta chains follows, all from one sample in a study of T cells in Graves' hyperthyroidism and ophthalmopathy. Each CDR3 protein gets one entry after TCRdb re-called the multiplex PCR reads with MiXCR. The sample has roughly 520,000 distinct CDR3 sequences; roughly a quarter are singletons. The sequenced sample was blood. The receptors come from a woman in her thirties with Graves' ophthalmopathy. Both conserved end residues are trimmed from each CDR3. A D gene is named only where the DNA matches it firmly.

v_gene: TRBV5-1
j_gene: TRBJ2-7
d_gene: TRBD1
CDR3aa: ASSLDGTGKEQY

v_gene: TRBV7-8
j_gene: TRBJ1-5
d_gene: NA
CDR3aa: ASSREGIQPQH

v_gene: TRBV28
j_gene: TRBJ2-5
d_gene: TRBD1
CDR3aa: ASSPSGTEETQY

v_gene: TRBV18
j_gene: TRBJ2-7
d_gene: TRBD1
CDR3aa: ASSPLAGTGISYEQY

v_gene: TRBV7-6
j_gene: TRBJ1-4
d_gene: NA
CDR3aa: ASSRLREGEEKLF

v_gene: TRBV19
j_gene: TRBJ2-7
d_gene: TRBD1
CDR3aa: ASSALQGAEHEQY

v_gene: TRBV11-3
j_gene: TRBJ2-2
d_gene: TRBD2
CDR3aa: ASRGLEGAGELF

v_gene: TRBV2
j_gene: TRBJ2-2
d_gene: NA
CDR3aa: ASSPPRTVLTGELF

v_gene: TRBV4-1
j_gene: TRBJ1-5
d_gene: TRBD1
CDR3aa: ASSQAAGGGSINQPQH

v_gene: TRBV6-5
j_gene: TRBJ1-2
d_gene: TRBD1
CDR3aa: ASSFGTDGYT

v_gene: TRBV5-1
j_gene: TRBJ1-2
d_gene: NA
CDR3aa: ASSLDRQYGYT

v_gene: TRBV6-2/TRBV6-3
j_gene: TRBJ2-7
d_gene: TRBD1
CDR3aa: ASSVRDRGFVLTWEQY

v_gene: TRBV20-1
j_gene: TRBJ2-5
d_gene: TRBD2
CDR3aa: SAASGEETQY

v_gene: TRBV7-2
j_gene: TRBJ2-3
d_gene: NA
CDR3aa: ASSLVDTWQTQY

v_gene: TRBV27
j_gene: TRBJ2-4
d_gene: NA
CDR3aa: ASSAFKNIQY

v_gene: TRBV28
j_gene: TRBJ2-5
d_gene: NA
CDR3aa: ASSPTGRRTETQY

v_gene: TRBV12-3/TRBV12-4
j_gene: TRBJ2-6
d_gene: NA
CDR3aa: ASSLGQAWVANVLT

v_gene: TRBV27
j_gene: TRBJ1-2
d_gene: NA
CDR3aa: ASSFGQDPNYGYT

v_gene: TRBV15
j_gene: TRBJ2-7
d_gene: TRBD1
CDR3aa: ATSRAGGLLSYEQY

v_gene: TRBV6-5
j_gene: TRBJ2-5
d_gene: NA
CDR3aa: ASSSLLEETQY

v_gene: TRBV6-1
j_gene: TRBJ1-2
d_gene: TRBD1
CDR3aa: ASNPGTGRSNYGYT

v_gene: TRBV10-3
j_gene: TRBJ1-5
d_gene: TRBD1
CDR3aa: AISPQGATQPQH

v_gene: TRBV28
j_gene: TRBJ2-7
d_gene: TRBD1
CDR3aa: ASSLWGQGSYEQY

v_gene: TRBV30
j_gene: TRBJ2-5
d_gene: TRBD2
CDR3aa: AWEGSGIPETQY

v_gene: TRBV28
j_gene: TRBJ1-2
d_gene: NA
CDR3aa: ASRNPQATGYT

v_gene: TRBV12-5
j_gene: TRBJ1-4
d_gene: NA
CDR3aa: ASGRTGEKLF

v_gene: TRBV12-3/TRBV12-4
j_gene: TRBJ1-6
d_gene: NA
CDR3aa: ASKGSPYNSPLH

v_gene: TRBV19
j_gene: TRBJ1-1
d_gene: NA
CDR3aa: ASSISGGFDTEAF

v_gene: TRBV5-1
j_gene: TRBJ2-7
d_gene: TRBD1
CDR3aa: ASSLALTGSEQY

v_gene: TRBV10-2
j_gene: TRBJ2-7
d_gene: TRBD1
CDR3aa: ASTYRGSYEQY

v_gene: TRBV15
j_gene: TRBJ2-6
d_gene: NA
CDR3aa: ATSRGYSAGANVLT

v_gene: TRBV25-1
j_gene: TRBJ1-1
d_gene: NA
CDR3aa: ASSAKSKGPSTNTEAF

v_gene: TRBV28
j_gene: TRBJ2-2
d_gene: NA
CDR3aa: ASGADPNTGELF

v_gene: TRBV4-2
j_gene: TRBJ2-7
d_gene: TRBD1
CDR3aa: ASSQEAPPGQGAYEQY

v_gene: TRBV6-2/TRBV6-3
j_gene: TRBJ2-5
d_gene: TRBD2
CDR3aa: ASSPTSETQY

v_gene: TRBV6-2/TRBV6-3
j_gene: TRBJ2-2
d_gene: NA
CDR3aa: ASSYKYTGELF

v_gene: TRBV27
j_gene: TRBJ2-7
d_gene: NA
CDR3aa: ASSFAGSSYEQY

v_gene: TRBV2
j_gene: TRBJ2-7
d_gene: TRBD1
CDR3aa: ASSILDRGGEQY

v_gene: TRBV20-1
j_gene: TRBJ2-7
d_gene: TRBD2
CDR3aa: SARQGLAGSYEQY

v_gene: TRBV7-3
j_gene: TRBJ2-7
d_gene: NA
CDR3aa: ASSLPAGSYEQY

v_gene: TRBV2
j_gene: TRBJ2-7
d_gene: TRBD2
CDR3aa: ASSERLGLAGGRGSYEQY

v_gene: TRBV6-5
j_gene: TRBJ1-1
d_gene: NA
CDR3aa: ASSYSEGNTEAF

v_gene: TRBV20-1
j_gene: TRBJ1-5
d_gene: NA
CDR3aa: SARGQGSNQPQH

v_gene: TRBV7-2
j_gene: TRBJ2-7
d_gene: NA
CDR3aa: ASSLRNSYEQY

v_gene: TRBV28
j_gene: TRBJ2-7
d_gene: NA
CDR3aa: ASTHGGSFAEQY

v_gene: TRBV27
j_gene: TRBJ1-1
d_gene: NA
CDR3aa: ASSLGGNTEAI

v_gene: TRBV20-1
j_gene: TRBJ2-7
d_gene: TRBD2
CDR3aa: SALLAGEVHEQY

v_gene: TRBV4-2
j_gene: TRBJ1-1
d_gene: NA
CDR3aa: ASSDHQGNTEAF

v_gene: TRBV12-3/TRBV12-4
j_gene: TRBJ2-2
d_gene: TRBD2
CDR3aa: ASSFTAGGPGELF

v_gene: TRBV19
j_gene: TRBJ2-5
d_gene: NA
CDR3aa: ASSMGRAGETQY

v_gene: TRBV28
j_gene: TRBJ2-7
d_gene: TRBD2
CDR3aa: ASSWVLAETYEQY

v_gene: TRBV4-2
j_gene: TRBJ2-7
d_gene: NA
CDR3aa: ASSQEVGEQY

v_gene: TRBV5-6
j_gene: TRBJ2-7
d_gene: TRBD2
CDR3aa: ASSSTLRGGEQY

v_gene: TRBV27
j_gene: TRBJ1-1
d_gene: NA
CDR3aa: ASSSRFLEGAF

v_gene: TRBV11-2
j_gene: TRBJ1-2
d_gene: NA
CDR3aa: ASSLEEQGLTNYGYT

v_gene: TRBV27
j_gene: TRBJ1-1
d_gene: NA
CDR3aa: ASSLWRNTEAF

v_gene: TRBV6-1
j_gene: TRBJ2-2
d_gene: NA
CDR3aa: ASSERPGTGELF

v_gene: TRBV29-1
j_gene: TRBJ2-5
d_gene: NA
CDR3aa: SVADFDRTQETQY

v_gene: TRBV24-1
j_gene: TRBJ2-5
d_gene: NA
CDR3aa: ATSDFPTDKQETQY

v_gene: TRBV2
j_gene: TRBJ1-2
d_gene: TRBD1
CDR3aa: ASSGGQGNTPFLA